These 23 T cell receptor beta chains were sequenced from one sample in a study of T cells in Graves' hyperthyroidism and ophthalmopathy. What was amplified from RNA transcripts were TCR beta CDR3 regions. The TCR CDR3 first-round RT-PCR relied on the HTBI primer set. Each CDR3 protein is one row after TCRdb ran MiXCR on the multiplex PCR reads. This table holds 250,000 to 300,000 distinct CDR3 sequences, roughly 19% found once. Source material: blood. The origin of the receptors is a man in his fifties with Graves' ophthalmopathy.

The chain uses TRBV20-1 and TRBJ1-2, with 9 bases that match TRBD1. The CDR3 is 16 amino acids. Trimming cost V 0 bases and J 1 base; bases outside gene matches: 6. Germline loops: CDR1 DFQATT, CDR2 SNEGSKA (reference sequence). The CDR3 here is CSARDPGTGNNYGYTF. The CDR3 region has the DNA TGCAGTGCTAGAGATCCCGGGACAGGGAATAACTATGGCTACACCTTC.

The V gene is TRBV3-1, the J gene TRBJ2-7; D possibly corresponds to TRBD1 (6 bases). The CDR3 consists of 12 residues. From germline, CDR1 is LGHDT and CDR2 YNNKEL (reference sequence). V was clipped by 6 bases and J by 6 bases, with 12 bases between them. CDR3 sequence (DNA): TGTGCCAGCAGACAGGGTCCGAGCGAGCAGTACTTC. It codes for CASRQGPSEQYF.

This clonotype was seen at least ten times. The genes are TRBV3-1 and TRBJ1-1; D gene ambiguous. CDR1 is LGHDT, CDR2 YNNKEL, per germline (reference sequence). This CDR3 has 13 residues. V lost 5 bases, J lost 3 bases, and 10 bases lay in between. Here the CDR3 reads CASSSSRDTEAFF. For the CDR3, the DNA is TGTGCCAGCAGCTCATCCCGGGACACTGAAGCTTTCTTT.

This clonotype was recorded many times. The V call is TRBV20-1, the J call TRBJ1-1; unclear D gene. This CDR3 is built from 12 residues. Germline CDR1 DFQATT, CDR2 SNEGSKA (reference sequence). V lost 5 bases to trimming and J lost 3 bases, with 10 bases between them. The CDR3 sequence is CSAHQRDTEAFF. CDR3 nucleotides: TGCAGTGCTCACCAACGGGACACTGAAGCTTTCTTT.

There are a few counts of this clonotype. J is TRBJ2-4 and V is TRBV15; the D gene is possibly TRBD2 (5 bases). Looked up from germline, CDR1 is LNHNV and CDR2 is YYDKDF (reference sequence). The CDR3 is made up of 14 amino acids. V lost 0 bases to trimming and J lost 9 bases, with 12 bases between them. CDR3 protein: CATSRDRGRVIQYF. In DNA form, the CDR3 reads TGTGCCACCAGCAGAGATAGAGGGCGAGTCATTCAGTACTTC.

This clonotype was seen repeatedly, ten times or more. The chain carries TRBV3-1 and TRBJ1-6; 7 bases agree with TRBD1. Unmatched junction bases numbered 5, after V lost 5 bases and J lost 10 bases. Germline assignment: CDR1 LGHDT and CDR2 YNNKEL (reference sequence). The CDR3 runs 13 residues. This CDR3 is CASSGDRVSPLHF. CDR3 nucleotide sequence: TGTGCCAGCAGCGGAGACAGGGTATCACCCCTCCACTTT.

This clonotype showed up many times. The V call is TRBV6-2 or TRBV6-3, the J call TRBJ1-2; D uncertain. V was shortened by 5 bases and J by 8 bases, with 15 bases between the two germline ends. Germline V gene sequence: CDR1 MNHEY, CDR2 SVGEGT. The CDR3 is 13 residues long. The CDR3 DNA follows: TGTGCCAGCAGTCCGGTAGGGATTCAGGGCTACACCTTC. Amino acid sequence: CASSPVGIQGYTF.

The rearrangement joins TRBV2 to TRBJ2-1, with a weak D call TRBD1 (8 bases). The CDR3 totals 16 residues. CDR1 and CDR2 (germline): SNHLY, FYNNEI. Trimming took off 3 bases at V and 5 bases at J, with 17 bases between the two ends. CDR3 sequence reads: CASSESGQGGHNEQFF. The CDR3 DNA sequence: TGTGCCAGCAGTGAGAGCGGACAGGGAGGGCACAATGAGCAGTTCTTC.

The rearrangement links TRBV24-1 to TRBJ2-5; maybe TRBD2 (6 bases). V gave up 3 bases and J gave up 5 bases, with 18 bases separating them. The germline CDR1 and CDR2 sequences are KGHDR and SFDVKD. This CDR3 contains 16 residues. The CDR3 loop is CATSDRGNVGIETQYF. The CDR3 DNA reads as TGTGCCACCAGTGATCGGGGGAACGTGGGTATTGAGACCCAGTACTTC.

The chain joins TRBV6-5 to TRBJ1-5; D is unclear. CDR3 size: 14 residues. With 0 bases removed from V and 5 bases from J, the gap between germline ends came to 8 bases. The germline CDR1 and CDR2 sequences are MNHEY and SVGAGI. As DNA, the CDR3 is TGTGCCAGCAGTTACTCATCGGCCGATCAGCCCCAGCATTTT. Residues: CASSYSSADQPQHF.

The chain employs TRBV10-2 and TRBJ2-1; D may be TRBD1 or TRBD2 (5 bases each). Deletions cut 3 bases from V and 0 bases from J, with 6 bases between. The CDR3 is 14 amino acids. The germline V gene encodes CDR1 WSHSY and CDR2 SAAADI. The CDR3, as DNA: TGCGCCAGCAGTGATGGGGGCTCCTACAATGAGCAGTTCTTC. Its protein is CASSDGGSYNEQFF.

The gene calls are TRBV28 and TRBJ1-3; a possible D gene is TRBD1 (5 bases). CDR3 length: 13 residues. CDR1 and CDR2 from the germline V gene are MDHEN and SYDVKM. The germline V and J ends were trimmed by 2 bases and 10 bases, with 12 bases remaining between them. The CDR3: CASSLVQAKTIYF. Written as DNA, the CDR3 is TGTGCCAGCAGTTTAGTACAGGCGAAAACCATATATTTT.

This clonotype came up a few times. This sequence joins TRBV6-1 and TRBJ1-3; 11 positions match TRBD1. The CDR3 covers 18 residues. The J segment lost 0 bases and the V segment lost 1 base, leaving 5 bases of the junction unmatched. Germline CDR1 and CDR2: MNHNS and SASEGT. DNA of the CDR3: TGTGCCAGCAGTGAAGGGACAGGGGGCCTTCCCTCTGGAAACACCATATATTTT. This sequence encodes CASSEGTGGLPSGNTIYF.

V is TRBV14 and J is TRBJ2-7; 7 positions match TRBD1. Germline-derived CDR1 and CDR2 are SGHDN and FVKESK. The V gene end was trimmed by 4 bases and the J gene end by 5 bases; junction bases not matched to a gene: 14. The length of the CDR3 is 16 residues. This chain's CDR3 is CASSRTGEALANEQYF. The CDR3 region has the DNA TGTGCCAGCAGCCGAACAGGGGAAGCCCTCGCCAACGAGCAGTACTTC.

V is TRBV28 and J is TRBJ2-1; 8 bases match TRBD2. Looked up from germline, CDR1 is MDHEN and CDR2 is SYDVKM. V gave up 5 bases and J gave up 9 bases; unmatched junction bases: 3. CDR3 size: 12 residues. DNA for the CDR3: TGTGCCAGCAGTATCACTAGCGGTGAGCAGTTCTTC. Protein sequence: CASSITSGEQFF.

This clonotype was seen a few times. The CDR3, as DNA: TGTGCCAGCAGTGAATCGGGACAAGAGACCCAGTACTTC. This gives the protein CASSESGQETQYF. The V and J genes are TRBV6-1 and TRBJ2-5, with a tentative D call TRBD2 (5 bases). V dropped 2 bases and J dropped 2 bases, with 6 bases sitting between them. Germline CDR1 is MNHNS and CDR2 is SASEGT. The CDR3 is made up of 13 amino acids.

Ten or more counts support this clonotype. This chain uses TRBV11-2 with TRBJ2-1; the match to TRBD2 covers 7 bases. V trimming: 3 bases; J trimming: 8 bases; junction bases outside the gene matches: 7. CDR3 size: 14 residues. Germline V gene lookup returns CDR1 SGHAT and CDR2 FQNNGV. This CDR3 reads CASSFGGSGDEQFF. DNA for the CDR3: TGTGCCAGCAGCTTTGGCGGGAGTGGCGATGAGCAGTTCTTC.

The chain links TRBV6-1 to TRBJ2-1; tentative D call: TRBD2 (6 bases). The germline gives CDR1 MNHNS, CDR2 SASEGT. This CDR3 spans 14 amino acids. V gave up 6 bases and J gave up 6 bases, with 15 bases separating them. Here the CDR3 DNA reads TGTGCCAGCAGATTACGGGAGAGAAGCAATGAGCAGTTCTTC. It specifies CASRLRERSNEQFF.

This clonotype was seen many times. The chain is built from TRBV7-8 and TRBJ2-2, with 10 bases fitting TRBD2. This CDR3 has 16 amino acids. Trimming removed 7 bases from V and 8 bases from J; junction bases left unmatched: 13. Germline V gene lookup returns CDR1 SGHVS and CDR2 FQNEAQ. In nucleotides, the CDR3 is TGTGCCAGCACCCTCGGGGTAGCGGGAGGCCTAGGGGAGCTGTTTTTT. Translation: CASTLGVAGGLGELFF.

A few counts support this clonotype. The chain carries TRBV27 and TRBJ1-4, with 8 bases matching TRBD1. CDR1 and CDR2 (germline): MNHEY, SMNVEV (reference sequence). Trimming removed 6 bases from V and 3 bases from J; junction bases left unmatched: 9. The CDR3 contains 16 residues. This CDR3 reads CASRQVGQGANEKLFF. The DNA for the CDR3 is TGTGCCAGCAGACAAGTAGGACAGGGAGCTAATGAAAAACTGTTTTTT.

This clonotype occurred many times. CDR3 loop: CASSLRTSTDTQYF. The CDR3, as DNA: TGCGCCAGCAGCTTGCGGACTAGCACAGATACGCAGTATTTT. The genes are TRBV5-1 and TRBJ2-3, with D possibly TRBD2 on 5 matching bases. This CDR3 contains 14 residues. Trimming took off 1 base at V and 0 bases at J, with 6 bases between the two ends. Germline V CDR1 and CDR2: SGHRS, YFSETQ.

This clonotype has only a few counts. The chain employs TRBV20-1 and TRBJ1-6; D is perhaps TRBD1 (5 bases). This CDR3 spans 12 amino acids. Germline V lookup: CDR1 DFQATT, CDR2 SNEGSKA (reference sequence). Trimming removed 2 bases from V and 8 bases from J, with 7 bases in between. In DNA form, the CDR3 reads TGCAGTGCTAGACAGACAGATTCACCCCTCCACTTT. As protein: CSARQTDSPLHF.

A note on this clonotype: An end of the junction does not agree with germline; a read error may underlie this. J is TRBJ1-4 and V is TRBV2; D might be TRBD1 (5 bases). Germline lookup yields CDR1 SNHLY and CDR2 FYNNEI. The CDR3 has 14 amino acids. DNA for the CDR3: TGTTCCAGCAGTGAAGGGAGGGGCCCGGGGAAACTGTTTTTT. This translates into CSSSEGRGPGKLFF. Based on the CDR3 plus reference TRBV2 and TRBJ1-4, the full variable domain is EPEVTQTPSHQVTQMGQEVILRCVPISNHLYFYWYRQILGQKVEFLVSFYNNEISEKSEIFDDQFSVERPDGSNFTLKIRSTKLEDSAMYFCSSSEGRGPGKLFFGSGTQLSVL.